This T cell receptor (beta chain) was profiled in a study of blood T cell repertoires in COVID-19. For the study at large: The analysed material was cDNA or gDNA that came from T cells, B-cell-depleted T cells, or PBMCs.

Using immunoSEQ multiplex PCR, the repertoire was profiled, and TCRdb retains in-frame clones only, with some absent. This table holds approximately 150,000 clones, around 85% found once. Germline values: CDR1 LGHDT, CDR2 YNNKEL (reference sequence). The CDR3 contains 14 residues. V was trimmed by 1 base and J by 3 bases, leaving 7 bases between them. V and J are TRBV3-1 (or the pseudogene TRBV3-2) and TRBJ1-5; D is undetermined. The source is a man between 60 and 70 years old with active or convalescent COVID-19. The source material was peripheral blood. In DNA form, the CDR3 reads TGTGCCAGCAGCCAAGGGACTGTCAATCAGCCCCAGCATTTT. Its protein product is CASSQGTVNQPQHF.